The text below deals with one T cell receptor beta chain. The clone's antigen remains unknown. The input lacks base qualities; no much larger clone sits a single base away. TCR CDR3 regions were amplified from genomic DNA by multiplex PCR using the deep immunoSEQ assay. Extracted genomic DNA from each cell subset was spread evenly across all wells of several immunoSEQ 96-well plates, with each plate serving as a replicate. Each replicate PCR for unsorted PBMC received 300 to 350 ng genomic DNA, equal to around 30,000 T cell genomes. Genomic DNA from unsorted PBMC was sequenced over ten immunoSEQ deep assay plates. Purified libraries were measured with a Qubit 3.0 fluorometer, size-checked on a Bioanalyzer 2100, and measured again with the KAPA Library Quantification kit. A separate single-read 150-cycle Illumina NextSeq 550 flow cell was used to sequence each immunoSEQ 96-well plate. The paper's processing steps were these. Because the immunoSEQ output included only junctional sequences and no quality scores, the filtering could not be the same as the filtering used for full-length reads. Sequences were annotated with PyIR, a Python wrapper for IgBLAST v1.9, and V/J genes and CDR3 were assigned using IMGT germline references. Reads were removed for weak V/J assignments (E-value above 1e-6), missing CDR3, stop codons, out-of-frame junctions, or ambiguous translated residues. V3J clonotypes were defined by identical inferred V gene, J gene, and CDR3 amino acid sequence. To compute the percentage overlap between repertoires, the number of shared unique clonotypes was divided by the size of the smaller repertoire. RTK rarefaction, the Chao1 estimator, and Recon v2.1 estimates of unobserved clonotypes were used to assess repertoire richness. TCRdb limited this immuneACCESS table to in-frame rearrangements with V and J called. A share of clones is missing; checked studies link under half to unresolved V genes, and the rest is unexplained. Clone size and the V and J calls come from that table; the DNA yielded D and trimming. This sample comprises 450,000 to 500,000 clones, more than 65% of them detected only once. The ten largest clonotypes hold about 13% of the sample.

The source of the sample is a study of shared clonotypes between healthy human individuals (dated by TCRdb to about 2020). In terms of the full investigation: Three men and a couple of women, aged 18 to 49 years, made up the cohort. The study deeply sequenced blood TCR repertoires of 5 or 6 healthy adults to estimate repertoire size and the extent of clonotype sharing between individuals. Different laboratories and diverse techniques were used to prepare libraries and sequence TCR repertoires, to increase sequencing depth and limit assay-specific biases. Leukapheresis yielded between about 0.85 and 10 billion PBMCs per donor. Paper-wide results and their limitations: Pairwise subsampling led to the expectation that sequencing depth would affect the degree of clonotype sharing among donors. Sampling was restricted to blood, and TCR repertoires in tissues likely differ from the TCR repertoires found in blood. The genetic and exposure-history diversity represented was limited by the small number of donors.

Donors were healthy HIV-negative adults with no recently reported acute infections or vaccinations. All donors were Caucasian adults living in Nashville, Tennessee, USA. For unsorted samples, about 90 million PBMCs were counted, and genomic DNA was extracted using the QIAamp DNA Blood Mini kit. Blood was collected by leukapheresis, and PBMCs were isolated by Ficoll-Histopaque density gradient centrifugation and then cryopreserved in liquid nitrogen vapor phase. The clonotype was recovered from a woman in her thirties or forties in good health. Some clones in this sample may be carry-over from other donors' samples. Sequenced: PBMCs.

The DNA reads TGTGCCAGCAGCCAAGGACAGGGCAATCAGCCCCAGCATTTT. The translation is CASSQGQGNQPQHF. The V and J genes are TRBV7-6 and TRBJ1-5, and TRBD1 matches 7 of the central bases. The cysteine opens and the phenylalanine closes a CDR3 of 14 amino acids. Only the CDR3 region is kept as DNA, spanning 42 bases read in frame from base 1. From a lookup of the germline V gene, CDR1 and CDR2 are SGHVS and FNYEAQ. Germline trimming amounts to 5 bases on V and 2 bases on J, with 3 as the count of junction bases outside the gene matches.